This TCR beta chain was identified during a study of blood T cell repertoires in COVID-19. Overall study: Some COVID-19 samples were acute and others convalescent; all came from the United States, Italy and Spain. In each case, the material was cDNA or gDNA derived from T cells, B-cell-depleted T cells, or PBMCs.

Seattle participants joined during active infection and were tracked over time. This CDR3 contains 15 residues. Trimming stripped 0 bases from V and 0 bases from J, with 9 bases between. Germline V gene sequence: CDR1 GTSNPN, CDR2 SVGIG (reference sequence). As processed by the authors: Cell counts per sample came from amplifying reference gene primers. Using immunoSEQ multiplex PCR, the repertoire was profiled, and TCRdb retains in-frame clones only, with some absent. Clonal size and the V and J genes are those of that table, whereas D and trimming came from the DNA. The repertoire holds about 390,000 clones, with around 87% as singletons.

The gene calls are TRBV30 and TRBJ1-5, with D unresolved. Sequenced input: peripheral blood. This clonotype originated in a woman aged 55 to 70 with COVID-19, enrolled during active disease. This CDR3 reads CAWSVRSYSNQPQHF. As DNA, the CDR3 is TGTGCCTGGAGTGTACGGTCTTATAGCAATCAGCCCCAGCATTTT. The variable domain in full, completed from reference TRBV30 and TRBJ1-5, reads SQTIHQWPATLVQPVGSPLSLECTVEGTSNPNLYWYRQAAGRGLQLLFYSVGIGQISSEVPQNLSASRPQDRQFILSSKKLLLSDSGFYLCAWSVRSYSNQPQHFGDGTRLSIL.